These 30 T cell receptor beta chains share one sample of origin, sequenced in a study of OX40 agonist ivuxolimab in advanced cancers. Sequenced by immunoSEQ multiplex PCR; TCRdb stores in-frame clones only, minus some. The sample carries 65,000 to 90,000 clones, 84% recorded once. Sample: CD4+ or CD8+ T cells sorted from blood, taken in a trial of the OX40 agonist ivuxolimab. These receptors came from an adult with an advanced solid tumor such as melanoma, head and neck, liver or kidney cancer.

The DNA of the CDR3 is TGTGCCAGCAGCCCGGGACACGGGTATGCGACCCAGTACTTC. Translation gives CASSPGHGYATQYF. The chain employs TRBV28 and TRBJ2-5; perhaps TRBD1 as D (6 bases). This CDR3 spans 14 amino acids. V was cut by 6 bases and J by 7 bases, with 18 bases left in between. Germline values: CDR1 MDHEN, CDR2 SYDVKM.

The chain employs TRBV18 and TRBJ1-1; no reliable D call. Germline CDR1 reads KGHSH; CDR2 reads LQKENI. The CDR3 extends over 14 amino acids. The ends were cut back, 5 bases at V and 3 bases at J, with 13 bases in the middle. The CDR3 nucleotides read TGTGCCAGCTCAGAAAATATCCGGGACACTGAAGCTTTCTTT. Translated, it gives CASSENIRDTEAFF.

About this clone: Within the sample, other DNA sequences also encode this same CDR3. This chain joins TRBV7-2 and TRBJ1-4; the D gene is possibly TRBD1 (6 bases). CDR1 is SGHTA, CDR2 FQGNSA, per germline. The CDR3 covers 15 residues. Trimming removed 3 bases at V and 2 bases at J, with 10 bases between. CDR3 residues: CASSFQGTTNEKLFF. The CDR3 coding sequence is TGTGCCAGCAGCTTTCAGGGGACTACTAATGAAAAACTGTTTTTT. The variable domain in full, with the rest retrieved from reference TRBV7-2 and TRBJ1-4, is GAGVSQSPSNKVTEKGKDVELRCDPISGHTALYWYRQSLGQGLEFLIYFQGNSAPDKSGLPSDRFSAERTGGSVSTLTIQRTQQEDSAVYLCASSFQGTTNEKLFFGSGTQLSVL.

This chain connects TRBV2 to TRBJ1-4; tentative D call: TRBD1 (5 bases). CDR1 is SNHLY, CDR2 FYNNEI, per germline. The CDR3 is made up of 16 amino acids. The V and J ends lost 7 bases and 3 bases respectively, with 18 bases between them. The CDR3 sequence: CASTRQTNPANEKLFF. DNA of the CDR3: TGTGCCAGCACTAGACAGACAAATCCGGCTAATGAAAAACTGTTTTTT. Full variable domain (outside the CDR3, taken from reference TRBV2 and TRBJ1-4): EPEVTQTPSHQVTQMGQEVILRCVPISNHLYFYWYRQILGQKVEFLVSFYNNEISEKSEIFDDQFSVERPDGSNFTLKIRSTKLEDSAMYFCASTRQTNPANEKLFFGSGTQLSVL.

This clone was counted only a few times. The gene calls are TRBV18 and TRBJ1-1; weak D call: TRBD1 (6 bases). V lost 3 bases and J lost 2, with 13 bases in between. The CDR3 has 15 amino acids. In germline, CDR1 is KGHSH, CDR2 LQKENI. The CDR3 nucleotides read TGTGCCAGCTCACCCGTGCAGGGGAGCAACACTGAAGCTTTCTTT. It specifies CASSPVQGSNTEAFF.

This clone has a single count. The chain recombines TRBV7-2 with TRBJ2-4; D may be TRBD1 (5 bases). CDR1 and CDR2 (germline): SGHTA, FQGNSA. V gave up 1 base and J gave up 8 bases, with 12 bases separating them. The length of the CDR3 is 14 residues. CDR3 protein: CASSLEGWVYIQYF. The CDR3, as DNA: TGTGCCAGCAGCTTAGAGGGGTGGGTGTACATTCAGTACTTC.

Written as DNA, the CDR3 is TGTGCCAGCAGCTCCCGGGACAGGGGACCACCCCTCCACTTT. Its translation is CASSSRDRGPPLHF. The chain combines TRBV5-6 with TRBJ1-6; TRBD1 matches 10 bases. J was trimmed by 11 bases and V by 3 bases; bases with no gene match: 5. CDR3 length: 14 residues. Germline loops: CDR1 SGHDT, CDR2 YYEEEE.

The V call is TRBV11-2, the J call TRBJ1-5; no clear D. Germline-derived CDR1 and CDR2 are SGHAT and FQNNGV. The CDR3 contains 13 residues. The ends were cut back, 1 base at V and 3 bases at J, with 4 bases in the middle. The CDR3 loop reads CASSLGPNQPQHF. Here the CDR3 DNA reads TGTGCCAGCAGCTTAGGACCCAATCAGCCCCAGCATTTT. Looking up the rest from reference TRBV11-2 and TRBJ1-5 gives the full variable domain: EAGVAQSPRYKIIEKRQSVAFWCNPISGHATLYWYQQILGQGPKLLIQFQNNGVVDDSQLPKDRFSAERLKGVDSTLKIQPAKLEDSAVYLCASSLGPNQPQHFGDGTRLSIL.

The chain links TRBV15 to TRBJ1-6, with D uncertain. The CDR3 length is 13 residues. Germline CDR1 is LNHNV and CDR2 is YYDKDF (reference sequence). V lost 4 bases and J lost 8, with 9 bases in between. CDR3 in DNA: TGTGCCACCAGCATACTGACGGATTCACCCCTCCACTTT. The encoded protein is CATSILTDSPLHF.

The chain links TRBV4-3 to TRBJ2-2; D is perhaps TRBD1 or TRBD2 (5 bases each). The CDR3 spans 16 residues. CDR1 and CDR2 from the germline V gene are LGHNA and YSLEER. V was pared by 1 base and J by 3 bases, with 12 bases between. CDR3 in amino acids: CASSQVSGQDTGELFF. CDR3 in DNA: TGCGCCAGCAGCCAAGTGTCGGGGCAGGACACCGGGGAGCTGTTTTTT.

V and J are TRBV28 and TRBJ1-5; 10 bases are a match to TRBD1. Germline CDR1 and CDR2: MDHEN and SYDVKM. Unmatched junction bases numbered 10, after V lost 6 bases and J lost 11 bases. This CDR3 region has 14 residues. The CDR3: CASSSDRGPLSQHF. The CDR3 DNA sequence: TGTGCCAGCAGCTCAGACAGGGGGCCCCTTTCCCAGCATTTT.

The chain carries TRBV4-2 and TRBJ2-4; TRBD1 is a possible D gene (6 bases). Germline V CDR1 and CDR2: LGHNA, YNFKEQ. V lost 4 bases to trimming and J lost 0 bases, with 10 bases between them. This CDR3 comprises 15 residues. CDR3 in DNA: TGTGCCAGCAGCCGGTTGGACAGAGCCAAAAACATTCAGTACTTC. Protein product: CASSRLDRAKNIQYF.

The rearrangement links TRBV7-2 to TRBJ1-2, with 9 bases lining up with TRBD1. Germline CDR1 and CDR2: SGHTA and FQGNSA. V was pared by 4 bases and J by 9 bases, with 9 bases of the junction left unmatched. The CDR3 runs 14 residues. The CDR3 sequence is CASSSPLGQGSYTF. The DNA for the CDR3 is TGTGCCAGCAGCTCCCCCTTGGGACAGGGTAGCTACACCTTC.

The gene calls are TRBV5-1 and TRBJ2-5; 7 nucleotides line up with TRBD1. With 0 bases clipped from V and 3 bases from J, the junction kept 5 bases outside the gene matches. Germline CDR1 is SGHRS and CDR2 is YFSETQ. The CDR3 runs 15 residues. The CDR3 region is CASSLDGTAKETQYF. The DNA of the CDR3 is TGCGCCAGCAGCTTGGACGGGACAGCGAAAGAGACCCAGTACTTC.

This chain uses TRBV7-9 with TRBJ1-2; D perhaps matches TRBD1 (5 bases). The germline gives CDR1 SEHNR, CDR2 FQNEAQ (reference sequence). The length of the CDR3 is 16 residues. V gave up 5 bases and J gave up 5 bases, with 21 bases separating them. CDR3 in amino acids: CASSPRGVAPLYGYTF. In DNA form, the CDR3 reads TGTGCCAGCAGCCCGCGAGGGGTCGCTCCCCTATATGGCTACACCTTC.

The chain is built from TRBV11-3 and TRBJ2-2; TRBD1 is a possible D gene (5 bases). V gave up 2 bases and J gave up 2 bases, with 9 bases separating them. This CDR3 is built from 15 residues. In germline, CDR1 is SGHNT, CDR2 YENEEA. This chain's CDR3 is CASSLSTANTGELFF. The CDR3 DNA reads TGTGCCAGCAGCTTATCGACAGCTAACACCGGGGAGCTGTTTTTT.

For the CDR3, the DNA is TGTGCCATCAGTGAGTCGGGAGGAGAGACCCAGTACTTC. The encoded protein is CAISESGGETQYF. The chain links TRBV10-3 to TRBJ2-5; possible D gene TRBD2, 6 bases. The germline V and J ends were trimmed by 0 bases and 4 bases, with 6 bases remaining between them. Per germline, CDR1 ENHRY and CDR2 SYGVKD. CDR3 length equals 13 residues.

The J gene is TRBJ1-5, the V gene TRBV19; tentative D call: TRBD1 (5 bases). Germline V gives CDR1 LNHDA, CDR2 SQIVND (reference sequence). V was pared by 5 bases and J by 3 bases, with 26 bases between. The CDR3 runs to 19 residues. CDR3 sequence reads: CASSRLPGPSTVDNQPQHF. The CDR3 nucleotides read TGTGCCAGTAGTCGGTTGCCGGGACCCTCCACGGTGGACAATCAGCCCCAGCATTTT.

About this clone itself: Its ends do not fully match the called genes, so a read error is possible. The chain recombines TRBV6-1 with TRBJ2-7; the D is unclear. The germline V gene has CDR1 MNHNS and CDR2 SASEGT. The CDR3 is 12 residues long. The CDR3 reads CASGIRDYERVF. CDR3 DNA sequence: TGTGCCAGCGGAATAAGGGATTACGAAAGAGTCTTC.

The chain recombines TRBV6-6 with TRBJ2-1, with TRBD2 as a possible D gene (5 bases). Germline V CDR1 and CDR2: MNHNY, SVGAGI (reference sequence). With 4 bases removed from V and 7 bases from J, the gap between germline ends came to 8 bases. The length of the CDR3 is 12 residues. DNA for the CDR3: TGTGCCAGCAGTTCCGGAGGTAATGAGCAGTTCTTC. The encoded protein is CASSSGGNEQFF.

CDR3 region: CASSWDRGRASYNSPLHF. The CDR3 coding sequence is TGTGCCAGCAGCTGGGACAGGGGAAGGGCGTCCTATAATTCACCCCTCCACTTT. The chain has TRBV5-4 and TRBJ1-6, with TRBD1 matching 10 bases. The germline V gene has CDR1 SGHNT and CDR2 YYREEE (reference sequence). The CDR3 extends over 18 amino acids. With 3 bases clipped from V and 1 base from J, the junction kept 7 bases outside the gene matches.

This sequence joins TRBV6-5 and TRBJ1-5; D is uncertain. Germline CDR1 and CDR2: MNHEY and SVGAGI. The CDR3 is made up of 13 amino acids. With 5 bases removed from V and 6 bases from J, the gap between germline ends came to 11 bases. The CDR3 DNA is TGTGCCAGCAGTCGGGGTCTAAGTCAGCCCCAGCATTTT. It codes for CASSRGLSQPQHF.

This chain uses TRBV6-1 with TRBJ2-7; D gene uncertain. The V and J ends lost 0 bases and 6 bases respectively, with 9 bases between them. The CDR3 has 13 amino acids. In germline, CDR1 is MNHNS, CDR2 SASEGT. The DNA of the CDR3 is TGTGCCAGCAGTGAAGCCTCAGCTATCGAGCAGTACGTC. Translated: CASSEASAIEQYV.

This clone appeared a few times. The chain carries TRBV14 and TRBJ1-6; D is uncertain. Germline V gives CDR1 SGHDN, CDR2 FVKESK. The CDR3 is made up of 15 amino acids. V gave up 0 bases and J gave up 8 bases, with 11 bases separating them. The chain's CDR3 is CASSQDHQWDSPLHF. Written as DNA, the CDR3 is TGTGCCAGCAGCCAAGATCACCAATGGGATTCACCCCTCCACTTT.

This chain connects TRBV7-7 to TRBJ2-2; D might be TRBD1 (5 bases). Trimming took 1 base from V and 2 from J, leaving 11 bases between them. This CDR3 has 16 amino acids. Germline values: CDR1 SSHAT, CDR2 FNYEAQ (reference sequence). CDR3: CASSLEYQGNTGELFF. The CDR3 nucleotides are TGTGCCAGCAGCTTAGAATACCAGGGTAACACCGGGGAGCTGTTTTTT.

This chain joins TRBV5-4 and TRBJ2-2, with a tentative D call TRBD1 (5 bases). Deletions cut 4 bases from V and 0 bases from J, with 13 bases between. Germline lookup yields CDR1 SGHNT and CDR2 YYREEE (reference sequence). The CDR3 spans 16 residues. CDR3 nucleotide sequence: TGTGCCAGCAGCCTGGGTAGGACATCGAACACCGGGGAGCTGTTTTTT. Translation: CASSLGRTSNTGELFF.

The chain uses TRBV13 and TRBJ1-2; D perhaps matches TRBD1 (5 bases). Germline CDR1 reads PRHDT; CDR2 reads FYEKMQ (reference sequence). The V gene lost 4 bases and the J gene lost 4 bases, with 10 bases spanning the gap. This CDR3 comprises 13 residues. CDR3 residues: CASSSDGTYGYTF. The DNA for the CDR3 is TGTGCCAGCAGCTCGGACGGGACCTATGGCTACACCTTC.

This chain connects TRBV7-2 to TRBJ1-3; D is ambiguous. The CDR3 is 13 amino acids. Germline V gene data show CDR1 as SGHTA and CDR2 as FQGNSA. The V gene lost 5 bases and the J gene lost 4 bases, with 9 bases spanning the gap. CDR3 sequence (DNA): TGTGCCAGCAGCCCTATATTCGGAAACACCATATATTTT. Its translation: CASSPIFGNTIYF.

CDR3 DNA: TGCAGCCGGACAGGGAATACTGAAGCTTTCTTT. It translates to CSRTGNTEAFF. The chain couples TRBV20-1 to TRBJ1-1; 8 bases are a match to TRBD1. Germline V gene data show CDR1 as DFQATT and CDR2 as SNEGSKA (reference sequence). The CDR3 covers 11 residues.

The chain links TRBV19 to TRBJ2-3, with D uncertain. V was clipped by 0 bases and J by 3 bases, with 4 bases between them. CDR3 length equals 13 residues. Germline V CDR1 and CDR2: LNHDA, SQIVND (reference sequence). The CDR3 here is CASSIEGTDTQYF. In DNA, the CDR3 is TGTGCCAGTAGTATAGAGGGGACAGATACGCAGTATTTT.